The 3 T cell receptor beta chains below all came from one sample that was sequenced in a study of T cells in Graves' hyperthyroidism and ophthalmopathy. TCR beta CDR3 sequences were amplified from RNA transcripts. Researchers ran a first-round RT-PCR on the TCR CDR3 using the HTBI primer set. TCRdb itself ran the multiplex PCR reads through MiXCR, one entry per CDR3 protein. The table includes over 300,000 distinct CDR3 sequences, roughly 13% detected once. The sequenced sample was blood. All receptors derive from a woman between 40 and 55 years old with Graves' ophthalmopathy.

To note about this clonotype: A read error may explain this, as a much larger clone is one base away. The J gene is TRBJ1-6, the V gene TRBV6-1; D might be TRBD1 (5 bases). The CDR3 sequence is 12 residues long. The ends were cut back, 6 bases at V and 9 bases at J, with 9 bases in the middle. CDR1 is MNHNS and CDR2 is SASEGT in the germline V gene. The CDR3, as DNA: TGTGCCAGCAGGCAGGGCACTTCACCCCTCCACTTT. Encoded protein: CASRQGTSPLHF.

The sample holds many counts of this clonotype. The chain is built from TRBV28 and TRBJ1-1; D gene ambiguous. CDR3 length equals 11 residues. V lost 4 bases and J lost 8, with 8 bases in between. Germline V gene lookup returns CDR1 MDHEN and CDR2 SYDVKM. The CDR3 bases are TGTGCCAGCAGTTCACGACAAGAAGCTTTCTTT. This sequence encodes CASSSRQEAFF.

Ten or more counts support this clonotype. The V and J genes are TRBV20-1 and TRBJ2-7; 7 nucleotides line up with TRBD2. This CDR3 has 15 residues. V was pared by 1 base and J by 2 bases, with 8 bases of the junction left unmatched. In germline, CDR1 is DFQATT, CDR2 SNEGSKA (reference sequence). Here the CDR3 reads CSARARGSVPYEQYF. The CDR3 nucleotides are TGCAGTGCTAGAGCGCGCGGGAGTGTTCCCTACGAGCAGTACTTC.